This record looks at one T cell receptor (beta chain) sequence and its context. This record comes from a study of blood T cell repertoires in COVID-19. Which cohort a participant joined came from the clinical history participants gave. Per germline, CDR1 MDHEN and CDR2 SYDVKM. This CDR3 has 15 amino acids. V lost 3 bases and J 3 bases, leaving 12 bases between the germline ends. Some clones are missing from TCRdb's copy, which holds only in-frame ones; the method was immunoSEQ multiplex PCR. The sample carries roughly 300,000 clones, under 90% recorded once. Material: PBMCs or T cells enriched from blood (not recorded which). The receptor comes from a woman aged 18-29 years who had recovered from COVID-19. The chain employs TRBV28 and TRBJ2-1; weak D call: TRBD1 (6 bases). The CDR3 DNA sequence: TGTGCCAGCAGTTTCTTACAGGGCATCTACAATGAGCAGTTCTTC. Its translation: CASSFLQGIYNEQFF. Combining the CDR3 with reference TRBV28 and TRBJ2-1 gives the whole variable domain DVKVTQSSRYLVKRTGEKVFLECVQDMDHENMFWYRQDPGLGLRLIYFSYDVKMKEKGDIPEGYSVSREKKERFSLILESASTNQTSMYLCASSFLQGIYNEQFFGPGTRLTVL.